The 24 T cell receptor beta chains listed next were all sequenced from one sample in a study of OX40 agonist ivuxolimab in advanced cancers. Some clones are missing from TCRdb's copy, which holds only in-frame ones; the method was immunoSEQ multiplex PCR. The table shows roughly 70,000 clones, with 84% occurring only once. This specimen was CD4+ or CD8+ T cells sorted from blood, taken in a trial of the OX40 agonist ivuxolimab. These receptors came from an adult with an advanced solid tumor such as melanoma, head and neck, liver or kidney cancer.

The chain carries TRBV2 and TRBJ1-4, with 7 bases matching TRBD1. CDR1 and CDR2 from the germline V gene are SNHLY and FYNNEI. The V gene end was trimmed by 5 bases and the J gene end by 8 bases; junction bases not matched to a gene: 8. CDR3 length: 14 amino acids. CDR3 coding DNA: TGTGCCAGCAGTAACCGGGACAGAGGGGAAAAACTGTTTTTT. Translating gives CASSNRDRGEKLFF.

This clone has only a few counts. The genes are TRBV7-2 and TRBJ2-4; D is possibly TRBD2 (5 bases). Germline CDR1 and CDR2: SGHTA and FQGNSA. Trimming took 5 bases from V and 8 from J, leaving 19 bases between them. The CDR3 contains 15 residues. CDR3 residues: CASSPSGLSPDIQYF. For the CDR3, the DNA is TGTGCCAGCAGCCCCAGCGGTCTGTCCCCGGACATTCAGTACTTC.

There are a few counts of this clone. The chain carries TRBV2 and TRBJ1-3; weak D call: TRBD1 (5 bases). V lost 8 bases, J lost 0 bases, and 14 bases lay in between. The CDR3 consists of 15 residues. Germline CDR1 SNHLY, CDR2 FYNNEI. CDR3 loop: CASSGTGSSGNTIYF. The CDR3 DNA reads TGTGCCAGCTCGGGGACGGGTAGCTCTGGAAACACCATATATTTT.

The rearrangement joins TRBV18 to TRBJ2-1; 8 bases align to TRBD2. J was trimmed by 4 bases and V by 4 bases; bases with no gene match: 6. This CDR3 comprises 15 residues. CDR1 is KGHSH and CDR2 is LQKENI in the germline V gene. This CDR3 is CASSREEREYNEQFF. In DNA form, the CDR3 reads TGTGCCAGCTCACGGGAAGAGCGGGAGTACAATGAGCAGTTCTTC.

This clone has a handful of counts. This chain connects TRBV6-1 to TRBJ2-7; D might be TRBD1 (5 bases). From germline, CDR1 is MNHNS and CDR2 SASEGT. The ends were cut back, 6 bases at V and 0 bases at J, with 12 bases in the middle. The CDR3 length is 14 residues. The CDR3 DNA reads TGTGCCAGCAGAGGACGGACAAGCTCCTACGAGCAGTACTTC. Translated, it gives CASRGRTSSYEQYF.

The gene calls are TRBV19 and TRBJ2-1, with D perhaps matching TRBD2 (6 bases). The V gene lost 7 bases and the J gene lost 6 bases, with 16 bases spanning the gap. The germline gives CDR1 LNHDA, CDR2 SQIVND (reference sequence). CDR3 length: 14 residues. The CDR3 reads CASITNGGTNEQFF. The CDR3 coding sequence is TGTGCCAGTATAACTAACGGGGGAACCAATGAGCAGTTCTTC.

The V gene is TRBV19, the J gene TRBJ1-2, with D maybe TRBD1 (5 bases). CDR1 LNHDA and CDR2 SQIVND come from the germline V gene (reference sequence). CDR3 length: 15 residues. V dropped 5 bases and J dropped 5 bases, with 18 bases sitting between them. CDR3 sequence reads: CASSSRGVVNYGYTF. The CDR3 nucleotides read TGTGCCAGTAGTTCTCGGGGGGTGGTGAATTATGGCTACACCTTC.

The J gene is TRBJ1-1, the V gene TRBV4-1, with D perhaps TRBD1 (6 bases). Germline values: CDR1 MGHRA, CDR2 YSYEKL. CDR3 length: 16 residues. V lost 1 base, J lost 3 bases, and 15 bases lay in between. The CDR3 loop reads CASSQGDIRGDTEAFF. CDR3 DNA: TGCGCCAGCAGCCAAGGAGATATCAGGGGAGACACTGAAGCTTTCTTT.

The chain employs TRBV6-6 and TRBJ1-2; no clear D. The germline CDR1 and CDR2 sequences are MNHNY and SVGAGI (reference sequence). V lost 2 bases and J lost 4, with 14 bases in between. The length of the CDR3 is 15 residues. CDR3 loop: CASSYDSTKVYGYTF. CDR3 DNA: TGTGCCAGCAGTTACGACTCCACAAAGGTCTATGGCTACACCTTC.

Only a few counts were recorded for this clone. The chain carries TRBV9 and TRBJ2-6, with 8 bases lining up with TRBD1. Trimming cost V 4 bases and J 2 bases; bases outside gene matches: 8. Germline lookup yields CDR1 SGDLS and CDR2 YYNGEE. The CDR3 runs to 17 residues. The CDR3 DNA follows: TGTGCCAGCAGCCCACCCCTGGACAGGGCTGGGGCCAACGTCCTGACTTTC. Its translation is CASSPPLDRAGANVLTF.

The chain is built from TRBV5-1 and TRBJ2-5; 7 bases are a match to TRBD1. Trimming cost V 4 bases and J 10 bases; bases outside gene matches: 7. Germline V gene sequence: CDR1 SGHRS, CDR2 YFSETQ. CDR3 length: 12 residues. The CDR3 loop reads CASSRDSAGQYF. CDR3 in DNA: TGCGCCAGCAGCCGGGACAGTGCAGGCCAGTACTTC.

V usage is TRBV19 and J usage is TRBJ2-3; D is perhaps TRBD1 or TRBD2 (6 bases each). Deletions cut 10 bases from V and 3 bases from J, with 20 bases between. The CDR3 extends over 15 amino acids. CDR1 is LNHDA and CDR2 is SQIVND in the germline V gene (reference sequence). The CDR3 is CATALGGRRTDTQYF. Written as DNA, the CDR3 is TGTGCCACCGCCCTCGGGGGCAGACGGACAGATACGCAGTATTTT. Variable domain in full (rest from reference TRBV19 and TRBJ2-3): DGGITQSPKYLFRKEGQNVTLSCEQNLNHDAMYWYRQDPGQGLRLIYYSQIVNDFQKGDIAEGYSVSREKKESFPLTVTSAQKNPTAFYLCATALGGRRTDTQYFGPGTRLTVL.

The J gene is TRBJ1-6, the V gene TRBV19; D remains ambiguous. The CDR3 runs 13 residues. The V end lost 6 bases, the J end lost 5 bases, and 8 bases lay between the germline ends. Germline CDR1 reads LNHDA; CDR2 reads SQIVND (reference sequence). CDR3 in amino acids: CASRSWDNSPLHF. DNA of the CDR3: TGTGCCAGTAGGAGCTGGGATAATTCACCCCTCCACTTT.

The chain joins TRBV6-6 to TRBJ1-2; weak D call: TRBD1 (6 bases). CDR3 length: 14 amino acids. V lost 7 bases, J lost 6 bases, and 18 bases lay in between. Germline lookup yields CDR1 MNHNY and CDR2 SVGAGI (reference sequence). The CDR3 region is CASTSPGGYDGYTF. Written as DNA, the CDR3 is TGTGCCAGCACCTCCCCTGGGGGCTATGATGGCTACACCTTC.

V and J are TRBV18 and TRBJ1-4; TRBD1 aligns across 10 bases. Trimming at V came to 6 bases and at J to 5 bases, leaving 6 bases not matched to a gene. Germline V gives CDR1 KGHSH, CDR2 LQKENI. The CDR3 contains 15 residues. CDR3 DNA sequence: TGTGCCAGCTCCCAAGGGACAGGGGCAAATGAAAAACTGTTTTTT. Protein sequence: CASSQGTGANEKLFF.

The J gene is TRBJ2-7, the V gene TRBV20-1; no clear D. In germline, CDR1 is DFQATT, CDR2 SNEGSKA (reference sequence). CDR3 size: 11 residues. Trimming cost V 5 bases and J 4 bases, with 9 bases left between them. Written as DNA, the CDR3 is TGCAGTGCTTCCGACCAGTACGAGCAGTACTTC. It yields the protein CSASDQYEQYF.

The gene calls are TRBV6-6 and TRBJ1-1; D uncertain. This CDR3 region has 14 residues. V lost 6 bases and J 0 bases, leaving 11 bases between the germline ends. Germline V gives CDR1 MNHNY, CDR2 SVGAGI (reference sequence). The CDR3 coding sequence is TGTGCCAGCAGGAGGGAGGGAATGAACACTGAAGCTTTCTTT. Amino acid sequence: CASRREGMNTEAFF.

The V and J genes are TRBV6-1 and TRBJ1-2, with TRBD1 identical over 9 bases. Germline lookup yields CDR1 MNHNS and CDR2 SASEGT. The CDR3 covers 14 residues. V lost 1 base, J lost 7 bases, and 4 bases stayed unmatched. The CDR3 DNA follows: TGTGCCAGCAGTGAAGACGGGACAGGGTTTGGCTACACCTTC. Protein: CASSEDGTGFGYTF.

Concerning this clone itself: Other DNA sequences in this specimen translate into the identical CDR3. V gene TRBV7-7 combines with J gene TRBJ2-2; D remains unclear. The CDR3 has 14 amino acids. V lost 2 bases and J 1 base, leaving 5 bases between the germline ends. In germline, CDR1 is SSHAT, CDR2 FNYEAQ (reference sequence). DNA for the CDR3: TGTGCCAGCAGCTTAAGACAGAACACCGGGGAGCTGTTTTTT. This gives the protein CASSLRQNTGELFF.

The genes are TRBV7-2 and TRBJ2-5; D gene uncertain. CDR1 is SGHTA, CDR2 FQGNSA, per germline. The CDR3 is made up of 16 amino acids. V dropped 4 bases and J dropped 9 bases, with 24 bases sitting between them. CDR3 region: CASSSPMKAGSWAQYF. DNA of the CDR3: TGTGCCAGCAGCTCCCCAATGAAAGCCGGTTCATGGGCCCAGTACTTC.

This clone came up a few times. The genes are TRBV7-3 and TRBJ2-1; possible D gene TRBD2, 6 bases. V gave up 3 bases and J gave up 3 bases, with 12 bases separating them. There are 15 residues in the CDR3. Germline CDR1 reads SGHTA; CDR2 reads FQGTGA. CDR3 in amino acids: CASSLGGTYYNEQFF. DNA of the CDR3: TGTGCCAGCAGCTTGGGCGGGACTTACTACAATGAGCAGTTCTTC.

The CDR3 is CASSWTATQETQYF. CDR3 sequence (DNA): TGTGCCAGCAGTTGGACAGCCACTCAGGAGACCCAGTACTTC. The rearrangement uses TRBV7-9 and TRBJ2-5; D might be TRBD1 (6 bases). V was cut by 6 bases and J by 5 bases, with 16 bases left in between. The CDR3 has 14 residues. CDR1 and CDR2 from the germline V gene are SEHNR and FQNEAQ (reference sequence). Filled out from reference TRBV7-9 and TRBJ2-5, the complete variable domain reads DTGVSQNPRHKITKRGQNVTFRCDPISEHNRLYWYRQTLGQGPEFLTYFQNEAQLEKSRLLSDRFSAERPKGSFSTLEIQRTEQGDSAMYLCASSWTATQETQYFGPGTRLLVL.

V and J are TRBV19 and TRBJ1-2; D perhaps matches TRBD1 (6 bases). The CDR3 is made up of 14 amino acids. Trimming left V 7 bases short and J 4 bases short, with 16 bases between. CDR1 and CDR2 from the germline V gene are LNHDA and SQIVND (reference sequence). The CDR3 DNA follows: TGTGCCAGTATGGGGCCAGGGGAAATCTATGGCTACACCTTC. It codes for CASMGPGEIYGYTF.

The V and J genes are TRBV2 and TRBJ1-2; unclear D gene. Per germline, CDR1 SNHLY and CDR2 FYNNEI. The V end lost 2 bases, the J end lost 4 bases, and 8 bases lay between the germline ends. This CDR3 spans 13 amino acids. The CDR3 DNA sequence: TGTGCCAGCAGTGAATTGACGGGCTATGGCTACACCTTC. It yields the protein CASSELTGYGYTF. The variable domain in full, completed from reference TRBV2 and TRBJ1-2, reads EPEVTQTPSHQVTQMGQEVILRCVPISNHLYFYWYRQILGQKVEFLVSFYNNEISEKSEIFDDQFSVERPDGSNFTLKIRSTKLEDSAMYFCASSELTGYGYTFGSGTRLTVV.